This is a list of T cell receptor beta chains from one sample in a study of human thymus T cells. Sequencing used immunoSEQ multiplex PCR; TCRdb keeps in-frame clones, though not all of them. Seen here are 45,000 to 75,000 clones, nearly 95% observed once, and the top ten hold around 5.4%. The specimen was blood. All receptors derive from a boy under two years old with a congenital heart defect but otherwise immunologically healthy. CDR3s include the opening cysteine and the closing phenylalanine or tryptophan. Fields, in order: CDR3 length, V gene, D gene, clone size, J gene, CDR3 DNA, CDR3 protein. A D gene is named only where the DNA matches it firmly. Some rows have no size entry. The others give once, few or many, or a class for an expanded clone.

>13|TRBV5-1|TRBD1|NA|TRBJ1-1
TGCGCCAGCAGCTTGAAGGGGGCGACTGAAGCTTTCTTT
CASSLKGATEAFF
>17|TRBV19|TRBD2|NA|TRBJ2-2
TGTGCCAGTAGACTAGCGGGGAGCCCCACGAACACCGGGGAGCTGTTTTTT
CASRLAGSPTNTGELFF
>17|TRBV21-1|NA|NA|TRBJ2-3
TGTGCCAGCAGCGTCCTAGCGGGGGCAGCTAGCACAGATACGCAGTATTTT
CASSVLAGAASTDTQYF
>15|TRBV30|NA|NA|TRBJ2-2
TGTGCCTGGAGTGTAGGAGCGCTACGTACCGGGGAGCTGTTTTTT
CAWSVGALRTGELFF
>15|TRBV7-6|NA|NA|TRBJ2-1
TGTGCCAGCAGCTCCAGCGTACAGGCCTACAATGAGCAGTTCTTC
CASSSSVQAYNEQFF
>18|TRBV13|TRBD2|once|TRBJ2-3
TGTGCCAGCAGCGATGGACTAGCGGGAGGCCCCGTCACAGATACGCAGTATTTT
CASSDGLAGGPVTDTQYF
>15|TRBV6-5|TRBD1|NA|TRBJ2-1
TGTGCCAGCACTCAAACCCGGGACAGTCTTAATGAGCAGTTCTTC
CASTQTRDSLNEQFF
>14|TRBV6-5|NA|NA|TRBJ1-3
TGTGCCAGCAGCCCCCCAGGGTCCGGAAACACCATATATTTT
CASSPPGSGNTIYF
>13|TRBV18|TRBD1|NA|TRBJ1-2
TGTGCCAGCTCAAGACAGGGGGCCTATGGCTACACCTTC
CASSRQGAYGYTF
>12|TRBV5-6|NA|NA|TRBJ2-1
TGTGCCAGCAGTCGACAGCTCAATGAGCAGTTCTTC
CASSRQLNEQFF
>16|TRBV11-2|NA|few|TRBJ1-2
TGTGCCAGCAGCCCCCGGGACTCCGAATTCAACTATGGCTACACCTTC
CASSPRDSEFNYGYTF
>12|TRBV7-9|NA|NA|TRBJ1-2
TGTGCCAGCTCCCGAGGGGGCTATGGCTACACCTTC
CASSRGGYGYTF
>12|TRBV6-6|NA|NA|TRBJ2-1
TGTGCCAGCAGTTACACGCGAAATGAGCAGTTCTTC
CASSYTRNEQFF
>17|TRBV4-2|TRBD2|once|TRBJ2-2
TGTGCCAGCAGCCAAATCTCAGCGGGGGGGAACACCGGGGAGCTGTTTTTT
CASSQISAGGNTGELFF
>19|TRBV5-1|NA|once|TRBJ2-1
TGCGCCAGCAGCTTGGGATTGTTTAGGGTGAAAAGCTCCTACAATGAGCAGTTCTTC
CASSLGLFRVKSSYNEQFF
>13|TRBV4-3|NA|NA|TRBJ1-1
TGCGCCAGCAGCCAAGCCAGGGGCACTGAAGCTTTCTTT
CASSQARGTEAFF
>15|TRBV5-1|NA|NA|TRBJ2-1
TGCGCCAGCAGGGATACGCCCAGCTCCTACAATGAGCAGTTCTTC
CASRDTPSSYNEQFF
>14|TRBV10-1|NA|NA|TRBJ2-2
TGCGCCAGCAGAAGGAGTCCGTTCACCGGGGAGCTGTTTTTT
CASRRSPFTGELFF
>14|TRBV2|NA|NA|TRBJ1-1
TGTGCCAGCACCGGCATTCTTGAGAACACTGAAGCTTTCTTT
CASTGILENTEAFF
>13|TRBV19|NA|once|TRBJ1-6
TGTGCCAGTAGTATGTTCCCCGATTCACCCCTCCACTTT
CASSMFPDSPLHF
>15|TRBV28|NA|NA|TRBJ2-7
TGTGCCAGCAGTTTGGGGGCAGGGTTGAACTACGAGCAGTACTTC
CASSLGAGLNYEQYF
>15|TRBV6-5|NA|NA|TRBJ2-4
TGTGCCAGCAGCGCGAGAGGGGTGTTAGGGACCATTCAGTACTTC
CASSARGVLGTIQYF
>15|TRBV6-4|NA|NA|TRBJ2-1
TGTGCCAGCAGTCCTATATCTTCGGGGCGTAATGAGCAGTTCTTC
CASSPISSGRNEQFF
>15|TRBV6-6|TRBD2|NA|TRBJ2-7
TGTGCCAGCAGTTATCTGTGGACTAGCTCCTACGAGCAGTACTTC
CASSYLWTSSYEQYF
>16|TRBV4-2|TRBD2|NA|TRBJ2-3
TGTGCCAGCAGCCTCCGAACTAGCGGGGTTACAGATACGCAGTATTTT
CASSLRTSGVTDTQYF
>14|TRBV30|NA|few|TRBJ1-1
TGTGCCTCTGACGGGGATCCAATGAACACTGAAGCTTTCTTT
CASDGDPMNTEAFF
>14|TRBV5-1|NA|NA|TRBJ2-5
TGCGCCAGCAGCTTCGGGGCAGGGGTAGAGACCCAGTACTTC
CASSFGAGVETQYF
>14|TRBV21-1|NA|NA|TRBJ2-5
TGTGCCAGCAGCAAAGGCGAGATCGGGGAGACCCAGTACTTC
CASSKGEIGETQYF
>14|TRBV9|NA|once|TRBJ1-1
TGTGCCAGCAGCACCTCACTGGGGGGCCCTGAAGCTTTCTTT
CASSTSLGGPEAFF
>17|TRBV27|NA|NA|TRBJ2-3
TGTGCCAGCAGTTTAGAGGGGTGGGGACGAGGCACAGATACGCAGTATTTT
CASSLEGWGRGTDTQYF
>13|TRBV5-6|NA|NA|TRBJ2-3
TGTGCCAGCAGCTTAAGAGGGACACCTACGCAGTATTTT
CASSLRGTPTQYF
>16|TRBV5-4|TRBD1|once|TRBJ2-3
TGTGCCAGCAGCTTGGTAGGGGGCTCCCGCACAGATACGCAGTATTTT
CASSLVGGSRTDTQYF
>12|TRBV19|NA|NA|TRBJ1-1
TGTGCCAGTAGGACAGGGAACACTGAAGCTTTCTTT
CASRTGNTEAFF
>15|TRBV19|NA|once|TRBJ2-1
TGTGCCAGTAGTCAACGGGGCGTGGGGTACAATGAGCAGTTCTTC
CASSQRGVGYNEQFF
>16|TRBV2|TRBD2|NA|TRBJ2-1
TGTGCCAGCAGTCAATTTGGGACTAGCGGGAGAAATGAGCAGTTCTTC
CASSQFGTSGRNEQFF
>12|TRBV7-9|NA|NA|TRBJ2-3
TGTGCCAGCAGCTCCCGGACAGATACGCAGTATTTT
CASSSRTDTQYF
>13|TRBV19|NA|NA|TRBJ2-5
TGTGCCAGTAGTCGGCAGGGCCAAGAGACCCAGTACTTC
CASSRQGQETQYF
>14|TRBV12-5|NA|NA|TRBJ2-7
TGTGCTAGTGGTTTGATGGGGAGCTCCTACGAGCAGTACTTC
CASGLMGSSYEQYF
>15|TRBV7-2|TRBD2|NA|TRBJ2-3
TGTGCCAGCAGCTCCCAGACTAGCGGCACAGATACGCAGTATTTT
CASSSQTSGTDTQYF
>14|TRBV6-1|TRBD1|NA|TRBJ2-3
TGTGCCAGCAGTCGACAGGGGAGCACAGATACGCAGTATTTT
CASSRQGSTDTQYF
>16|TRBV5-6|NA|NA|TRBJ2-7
TGTGCCAGCAGCTTGGCGGGCCAGCCGAAAAACTACGAGCAGTACTTC
CASSLAGQPKNYEQYF
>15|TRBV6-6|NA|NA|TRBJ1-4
TGTGCCAGCAGTTACATTGGGGAAACTAATGAAAAACTGTTTTTT
CASSYIGETNEKLFF
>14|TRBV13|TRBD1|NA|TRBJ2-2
TGTGCCAGCAGCACGACAGGGGGTACCGGGGAGCTGTTTTTT
CASSTTGGTGELFF
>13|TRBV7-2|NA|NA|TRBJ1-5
TGTGCCAGCAGCTTTGAGGGGTGGCAGCCCCAGCATTTT
CASSFEGWQPQHF
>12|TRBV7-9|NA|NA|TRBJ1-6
TGTGCCAGCAGCCGACTGGAGAGTCCCCTCCACTTT
CASSRLESPLHF
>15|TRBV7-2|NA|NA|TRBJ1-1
TGTGCCAGCAGCCTCCTCCGAGGGGGTAGCACTGAAGCTTTCTTT
CASSLLRGGSTEAFF
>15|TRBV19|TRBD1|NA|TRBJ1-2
TGTGCCAGTAATGACAGGGTGACAGCTAACTATGGCTACACCTTC
CASNDRVTANYGYTF
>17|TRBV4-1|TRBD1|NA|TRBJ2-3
TGCGCCAGCAGCCAACCCGGGACAGGGGTATACACAGATACGCAGTATTTT
CASSQPGTGVYTDTQYF
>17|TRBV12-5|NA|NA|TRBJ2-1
TGTGCTAGTGGTACCTTAGCGGACCCTAGCTCCTACAATGAGCAGTTCTTC
CASGTLADPSSYNEQFF
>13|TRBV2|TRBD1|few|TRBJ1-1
TGTGCCAGCCGGGAACAGGGGAGGACTGAAGCTTTCTTT
CASREQGRTEAFF
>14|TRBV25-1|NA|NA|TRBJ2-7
TGTGCCAGCAGTGCCTCGGGTTGGGGGTACGAGCAGTACTTC
CASSASGWGYEQYF
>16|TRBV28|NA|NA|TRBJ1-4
TGTGCCAGCAGACCTTCCTTAACAGGGTGGAGAGAAAAACTGTTTTTT
CASRPSLTGWREKLFF
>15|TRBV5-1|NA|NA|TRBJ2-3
TGCGCCAGCAGCCCGGTGGGGGCTAGCACAGATACGCAGTATTTT
CASSPVGASTDTQYF
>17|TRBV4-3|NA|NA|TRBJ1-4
TGCGCCAGCAGCCCCAGGTTGGGAGGGGCAGTGAATGAAAAACTGTTTTTT
CASSPRLGGAVNEKLFF
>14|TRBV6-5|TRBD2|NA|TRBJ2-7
TGTGCCAGCAGTCCAACCCTAGCGGTGTACGAGCAGTACTTC
CASSPTLAVYEQYF
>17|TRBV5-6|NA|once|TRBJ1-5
TGTGCCAGCAGCACCTACAAGGGAAGGGGTAGCAATCAGCCCCAGCATTTT
CASSTYKGRGSNQPQHF
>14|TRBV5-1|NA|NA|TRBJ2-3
TGCGCCAGCAGCTTGAAGATCAACACAGATACGCAGTATTTT
CASSLKINTDTQYF
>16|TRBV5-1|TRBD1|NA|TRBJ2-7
TGCGCCAGCAGCTTGGGACAGGGGGAAGCGGCCTACGAGCAGTACTTC
CASSLGQGEAAYEQYF
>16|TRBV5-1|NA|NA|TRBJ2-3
TGCGCCAGCAGCATACGGGGACCGAGGGGCACAGATACGCAGTATTTT
CASSIRGPRGTDTQYF
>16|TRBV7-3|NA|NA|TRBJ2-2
TGTGCCAGCAGGCAAAGCGCGGGTAGCTCACCCGGGGAGCTGTTTTTT
CASRQSAGSSPGELFF